The rows below give T cell receptor beta chains drawn from one sample of a study of blood T cell repertoires in COVID-19. The table came from immunoSEQ multiplex PCR; TCRdb's copy has only in-frame clones and leaves some out. The repertoire has about 200,000 clones, 81% of them found once; the top ten carry around 8.9%. Sequencing used PBMCs or T cells enriched from blood (not recorded which). These receptors all come from a woman aged 45-59 years with acute COVID-19. Both conserved end residues are part of each CDR3. The D gene is left open where the match is weak. Clone size appears in some rows only: once, few, many, or a class for an expanded clone.

NA,15,NA,TRBV3-1/TRBV3-2,TRBJ1-4,CASSQDTGVYEKLFF,TGTGCCAGCAGCCAAGATACGGGGGTTTATGAAAAACTGTTTTTT
TRBD1,15,NA,TRBV25-1,TRBJ2-7,CASSGQGAGSYEQYF,TGTGCCAGCAGTGGACAGGGGGCGGGCTCCTACGAGCAGTACTTC
TRBD1,13,NA,TRBV18,TRBJ1-5,CASSLQGDQPQHF,TGTGCCAGCTCACTACAGGGGGATCAGCCCCAGCATTTT
TRBD1,15,NA,TRBV5-1,TRBJ1-1,CASTTGGVLGTEAFF,TGCGCCAGCACGACAGGGGGCGTGTTAGGGACTGAAGCTTTCTTT
NA,11,NA,TRBV20-1,TRBJ1-1,CSALRGPEAFF,TGCAGTGCGTTGAGAGGTCCTGAAGCTTTCTTT
NA,13,NA,TRBV6-2/TRBV6-3,TRBJ1-2,CASSVGQLHGYTF,TGTGCCAGCAGTGTGGGACAACTCCATGGCTACACCTTC
NA,14,NA,TRBV5-3,TRBJ1-3,CARSSGGTGNTIYF,TGTGCCAGAAGCTCCGGGGGTACTGGAAACACCATATATTTT
NA,12,NA,TRBV18,TRBJ2-1,CASSPTDNEQFF,TGTGCCAGCTCACCAACGGACAATGAGCAGTTCTTC
NA,15,once,TRBV5-1,TRBJ2-5,CASSLSAGFMETQYF,TGCGCCAGCAGCTTGTCGGCAGGGTTTATGGAGACCCAGTACTTC
TRBD1,13,NA,TRBV6-5,TRBJ1-5,CASRRTGKGPQHF,TGTGCCAGCAGAAGGACAGGGAAGGGGCCCCAGCATTTT
NA,14,NA,TRBV27,TRBJ1-1,CASSLKQGNTEAFF,TGTGCCAGCAGTTTAAAACAGGGCAACACTGAAGCTTTCTTT
TRBD1,14,NA,TRBV5-1,TRBJ1-2,CASSWDREFNGYTF,TGCGCCAGCAGCTGGGACAGGGAGTTTAATGGCTACACCTTC